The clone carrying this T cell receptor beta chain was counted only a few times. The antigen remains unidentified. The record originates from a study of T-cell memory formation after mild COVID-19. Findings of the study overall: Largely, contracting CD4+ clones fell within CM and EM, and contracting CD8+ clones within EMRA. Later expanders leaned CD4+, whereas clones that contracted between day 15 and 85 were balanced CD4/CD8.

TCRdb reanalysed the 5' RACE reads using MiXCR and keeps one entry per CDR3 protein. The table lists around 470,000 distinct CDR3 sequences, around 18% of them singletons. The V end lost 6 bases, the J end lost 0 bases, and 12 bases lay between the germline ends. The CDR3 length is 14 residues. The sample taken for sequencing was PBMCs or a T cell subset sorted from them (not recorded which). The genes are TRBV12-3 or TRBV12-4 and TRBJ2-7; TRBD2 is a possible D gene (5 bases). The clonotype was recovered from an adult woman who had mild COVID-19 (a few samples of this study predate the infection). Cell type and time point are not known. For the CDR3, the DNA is TGTGCCAGCAGCCCGGTCGGGGTCTCCTACGAGCAGTACTTC. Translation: CASSPVGVSYEQYF.